This T cell receptor beta chain was recorded in a study of vaccination and CD4 T cells after COVID-19 (dated by TCRdb to 2021 to 2024). Turning to the overall study: The convalescent cohort included six males and four females, with two Hispanic individuals, seven Caucasians, two Asians and one multiracial person. Two doses of either the Pfizer-BioNTech BNT162b2 vaccine (n=8) or the Moderna mRNA-1273 vaccine (n=2) were administered to participants. Post-COVID blood samples from convalescent patients were collected a median of roughly 100 days after diagnosis, with a range of 35 to 161 days. The time from the second vaccine dose to post-vaccine blood sampling had a median of around 72 days and ranged from roughly 12 to 250 days. For stimulating the cultures, overlapping spike peptide pools were used, derived from SARS-CoV-2 as well as from the common cold coronaviruses HCoV-NL63, HCoV-OC43 and HCoV-229E. As controls, cultures received a CEFX viral epitope pool (the positive control), an HIV-1 Nef peptide pool (the negative control), or no peptide at all. In about 11 COVID-19 convalescent patients and 4 infection-naive healthy vaccine recipients, the spike-specific CD4+ TCR repertoire before mRNA vaccination was compared with the repertoire after mRNA vaccination.

The junction shows trimming of 0 bases on V and 0 bases on J, plus 12 bases between the germline ends. Taken from the germline V gene, the CDR1 and CDR2 loops are SGHDT and YYEEEE. The CDR3 contains 16 residues, cysteine and phenylalanine counted. Only CDR3 DNA remains: 48 bases, in frame from the first base. The library was produced with PCR. At the Johns Hopkins FTIC core, DNA from the cultured CD4+ T cells underwent TCR sequencing with the Oncomine TCR Beta short-read assay. The QIAamp micro DNA kit was used to extract genomic DNA from the cultured CD4+ T cells. The Oncomine TCR Beta libraries from cultured CD4+ T cells were pooled using unique dual indexes and then sequenced on an Illumina iSeq 100. Concerning the study's data processing: Non-productive sequences were removed, and CDR3s not starting with C, not ending with F or W, or shorter than 7 amino acids were discarded. Antigen-specific clonotypes were identified with the MANAFEST web application by comparing peptide-stimulated wells with reference and other culture wells. To be called positive, a clone needed an FDR below 0.05, an odds ratio above 5, and a productive frequency above 0.1% in at least two of three replicate wells. A clonotype counted as cross-reactive if it showed significant expansion both in the SARS-CoV-2 spike wells and in at least one common cold coronavirus spike condition. Similarity between CDR3 sequences was evaluated in R version 3.6.1 using Levenshtein distances (stringdist) and unrooted phylogenetic trees (ape). The public reads were run again by TCRdb, first through fastp at Q25 and then through MiXCR, and only productive beta chains were kept. Rows matching on CDR3 protein sequence are summarized as one entry with the most common DNA and genes. The V and J calls, along with clone size, are taken from TCRdb and not from the paper's own processing. For this sample the table gives some 26,000 distinct CDR3 sequences, of which about 50% were detected only once. 28% of the sample lies in the top ten.

This specimen's treatment or condition label, per the study, means: roughly 11-day PBMC culture with coronavirus spike peptide pools or control peptides (ViraFEST assay). The ViraFEST assay, used in the study, expanded antigen-specific T cells with peptide pools and then identified the expanded clonotypes through TCR sequencing. Negative nucleocapsid antibody tests taken both before and after vaccination confirmed that the healthy vaccine recipients had no prior SARS-CoV-2 infection. Each well held 2 million to 2.5 million PBMCs cultured with around 9 ug/ml peptide pools in IMDM containing roughly 4.7% human AB serum and 8 to 10 IU/ml IL-2. Half of the culture medium was replaced with fresh IL-2-containing medium on days 3 and 7. Once the cells had been in culture for about 10 days, the EasySep CD4+ T cell isolation kit was used to isolate CD4+ T cells by negative selection. Ficoll-Paque Plus gradient centrifugation was used to isolate PBMCs from whole blood, and the isolated PBMCs were then either used fresh or cryopreserved at -140C. Triplicate wells were generally used for each culture condition.

About this clonotype itself: Its antigen is unknown. Base qualities are not recorded, but no much larger clone differs from it by a single base.

Findings and caveats that apply to the study as a whole: An increase in the median number of SARS-CoV-2-reactive clonotypes from more than 20 after infection to 38 after vaccination was observed, but the change was not found to be significant. Among the post-vaccine SARS-CoV-2-reactive clones in convalescent patients, a median approximately 90% showed up only after vaccination, which suggests vaccine-specific priming. Only a relatively small number of convalescent patients were included in the study, and early timepoints following natural infection were not analyzed. Of the vaccine-specific clones in convalescent patients, 304 of 307, or nearly all, reacted only to SARS-CoV-2 spike and did not cross-react with common cold coronaviruses.

This receptor was taken from a human donor who received a COVID-19 vaccine. The chain is made from TRBV5-6 and TRBJ1-2, with the D gene not clear enough to name. The sequences come from CD4+ T cells from blood, cultured in vitro, collected before SARS-CoV-2 vaccination. CDR3 protein: CASSLGISGANYGYTF. Here is the DNA: TGTGCCAGCAGCTTGGGGATATCAGGAGCTAACTATGGCTACACCTTC.